The T cell receptor beta chain described here comes from a study of identical twins. Study-level findings and limits: There was an excess of low generation probability in the out-of-frame alpha sequences that twins shared. High-abundance cord blood beta clonotypes had fewer insertions; memory repertoires showed none. Out-of-frame TCR alpha sharing observed in monozygotic twins exceeded model estimates. Researchers caution that invariant MAIT and iNKT cells could partly confound zero-insertion analyses.

The CDR3 covers 16 residues. CDR1 is SGHRS, CDR2 YFSETQ, per germline. To note about this clonotype: The antigen is not known. At one end the junction does not follow the germline gene, possibly because of a read error.

TCRdb passed the 5' RACE reads through MiXCR, listing each CDR3 protein once. The top ten hold less than 0.35% of the sample, which has 1.5 million to 2 million distinct CDR3 sequences, about 32% seen once. This TCR was sampled from a newborn girl in good health. Sequenced sample: cord blood. The rearrangement uses TRBV5-1 and TRBJ2-3, with 8 bases matching TRBD2. The CDR3 DNA follows: TGCGCCAGCCGCTTGGGAGCGGGGGCTCCCACAGATACGCAGTATTTT. Its translation: CASRLGAGAPTDTQYF. Based on the CDR3 plus reference TRBV5-1 and TRBJ2-3, the full variable domain is KAGVTQTPRYLIKTRGQQVTLSCSPISGHRSVSWYQQTPGQGLQFLFEYFSETQRNKGNFPGRFSGRQFSNSRSEMNVSTLELGDSALYLCASRLGAGAPTDTQYFGPGTRLTVL.